These 3 T cell receptor beta chains came from one sample sequenced in a study of cytomegalovirus exposure and HLA in healthy donors. TCRdb keeps only in-frame clones here, not all; method: immunoSEQ multiplex PCR. The repertoire has 150,000 to 200,000 clones, 84% of them found once; the top ten carry 10%. What was sequenced was PBMCs. The receptors here all came from a man between 25 and 39 years old in good health and CMV-seropositive.

The chain links TRBV18 to TRBJ2-3, with unresolved D. CDR3 size: 11 residues. The V end was cut by 3 bases, the J end by 6 bases, with 4 bases between. Germline V gives CDR1 KGHSH, CDR2 LQKENI. The CDR3 nucleotides are TGTGCCAGCTCACCCCAGGATACGCAGTATTTT. This encodes CASSPQDTQYF.

V and J are TRBV23-1 and TRBJ2-7; 10 positions agree with TRBD1. TRBV23-1 is classed as an ORF, of uncertain function. This CDR3 contains 15 residues. Unmatched junction bases numbered 11, after V lost 6 bases and J lost 6 bases. CDR3 sequence reads: CASRRRQGAPREQYF. DNA for the CDR3: TGCGCCAGCAGGCGTCGACAGGGGGCCCCTCGCGAGCAGTACTTC.

Only a few counts were recorded for this clone. V and J are TRBV28 and TRBJ2-7; 7 nucleotides match TRBD1. Per germline, CDR1 MDHEN and CDR2 SYDVKM. V trimming: 10 bases; J trimming: 3 bases; junction bases outside the gene matches: 9. The CDR3 extends over 13 amino acids. The CDR3, as DNA: TGTGCCACCTTATACAGGGGAAACTACGAGCAGTACTTC. It is translated as CATLYRGNYEQYF.